A selection of T cell receptor beta chains follows, all from one sample in a study of T cell responses to AZD1222 COVID-19 vaccine. Method: immunoSEQ multiplex PCR; TCRdb's copy keeps in-frame clones and lacks some. The table shows approximately 120,000 clones, with about 85% occurring only once. Sequencing used peripheral blood, obtained on day 0 of AZD1222 vaccination. These TCRs come from an adult in good health. Each CDR3 is given with its conserved first and last residue. D genes are given only for firm matches. Only part of the rows carry a size: once, few, many, or a class if the clone is expanded.

TRBJ1-2 | TRBD1 | TRBV3-1/TRBV3-2 | . | TGTGCCAGCAGCCTATCGTATAGGACAGGGGAATTCTATGGCTACACCTTC | CASSLSYRTGEFYGYTF
TRBJ2-3 | TRBD2 | TRBV11-2 | . | TGTGCCACCCGGCCTAGCGGGACAAACACAGATACGCAGTATTTT | CATRPSGTNTDTQYF
TRBJ2-4 | . | TRBV5-6 | . | TGTGCCAGCAGCACGAGAAACATTCAGTACTTC | CASSTRNIQYF
TRBJ1-5 | TRBD1 | TRBV11-3 | . | TGTGCCAGCAGCTTAGGTGCCGGGACAGGGGGCCAGCCCCAGCATTTT | CASSLGAGTGGQPQHF
TRBJ1-4 | . | TRBV4-2 | . | TGTGCCAGCAGCCAACGGGGGGCAACTAATGAAAAACTGTTTTTT | CASSQRGATNEKLFF
TRBJ2-3 | TRBD2 | TRBV7-8 | . | TGTGCCAGCAGCTTAGCGCGGTCGCTAGCGGGCCCCCATACGCAGTATTTT | CASSLARSLAGPHTQYF
TRBJ2-3 | TRBD1 | TRBV5-6 | . | TGTGCCAGCAGCTCAACAGGGGGGAGACTTACAGATACGCAGTATTTT | CASSSTGGRLTDTQYF
TRBJ2-4 | . | TRBV7-2 | . | TGTGCCAGCAGCTCCAGGGAGAGAAACATTCAGTACTTC | CASSSRERNIQYF
TRBJ1-1 | . | TRBV12-3/TRBV12-4 | . | TGTGCCAGCAGTGATGGGAAGAACACTGAAGCTTTCTTT | CASSDGKNTEAFF
TRBJ2-7 | TRBD2 | TRBV30 | . | TGTGCCTGGAGCTTTAGCGGGCCGAACGAGCAGTACTTC | CAWSFSGPNEQYF
TRBJ2-7 | TRBD2 | TRBV5-1 | once | TGCGCCAGCAGCTCCCGGACTAGCGGGGGTCTTGGGGAGCAGTACTTC | CASSSRTSGGLGEQYF
TRBJ1-6 | . | TRBV7-8 | . | TGTGCCAGCAGCCTACTGAACTCACCCCTCCACTTT | CASSLLNSPLHF
TRBJ2-5 | . | TRBV20-1 | many | TGCAGTGCTAGAACGGGGAAGACCCAGTACTTC | CSARTGKTQYF
TRBJ2-1 | . | TRBV11-2 | . | TGTGCCAGCAGCTTACAGTTCGCCTACAATGAGCAGTTCTTC | CASSLQFAYNEQFF
TRBJ2-1 | . | TRBV7-6 | . | TGTGCCAGCAGCTTAGGTAGCAGCAGCTCCAGGAATGAGCAGTTCTTC | CASSLGSSSSRNEQFF
TRBJ2-7 | TRBD2 | TRBV4-2 | . | TGTGCCAGCAGCCAAGACCACACTAGCGGGTTCGACGAGCAGTACTTC | CASSQDHTSGFDEQYF
TRBJ1-5 | . | TRBV6-4 | . | TGTGCCAGCAGTGACCGGGACTTTCTAAAACAACAGCCCCAGCATTTT | CASSDRDFLKQQPQHF
TRBJ1-2 | . | TRBV5-1 | . | TGCGCCAGCAGCTTTGACAGCGGGTATGGCTACACCTTC | CASSFDSGYGYTF
TRBJ1-4 | . | TRBV6-5 | . | TGTGCCAGCAGTTACTCCCAGGGGCCGGGTGAAAAACTGTTTTTT | CASSYSQGPGEKLFF
TRBJ1-1 | TRBD1 | TRBV27 | . | TGTGCCAGCAGCCCCCATGCAGGGGCAGGGGGCGCGAACACTGAAGCTTTCTTT | CASSPHAGAGGANTEAFF
TRBJ2-1 | . | TRBV6-1 | . | TGTGCCAGCAGTGGATCTGCGCCGAGCTCCTACAATGAGCAGTTCTTC | CASSGSAPSSYNEQFF
TRBJ2-1 | TRBD2 | TRBV28 | . | TGTGCCAGCAGATCGGGACTAGTCAATGAGCAGTTCTTC | CASRSGLVNEQFF
TRBJ2-3 | TRBD2 | TRBV20-1 | once | TGCAGTGCTAGTCTAGCGGGGAGCACAGATACGCAGTATTTT | CSASLAGSTDTQYF
TRBJ2-3 | TRBD2 | TRBV24-1 | . | TGTGCCACCAGTACTAGCGGGGGGTTCACAGATACGCAGTATTTT | CATSTSGGFTDTQYF
TRBJ1-2 | TRBD1 | TRBV6-5 | . | TGTGCCAGCAGTTACGGGGGACAGGCCAAGGGAGGCTACACCTTC | CASSYGGQAKGGYTF
TRBJ2-3 | TRBD2 | TRBV6-5 | . | TGTGCCAGCAGTTACTCCGGGACTAGCGCAGATACGCAGTATTTT | CASSYSGTSADTQYF
TRBJ1-4 | . | TRBV12-5 | . | TGTGCTAGTGGTTTACCTACAGAGGCAACTAATGAAAAACTGTTTTTT | CASGLPTEATNEKLFF
TRBJ1-2 | TRBD1 | TRBV10-3 | . | TGTGCCATCAGTGAGTCCAGGACAGGCTCACGGGGCTACACCTTC | CAISESRTGSRGYTF
TRBJ2-5 | . | TRBV6-6 | . | TGTGCCAGCAGTTCCGGACTGTCGGGGGCCCAGTACTTC | CASSSGLSGAQYF
TRBJ1-5 | . | TRBV18 | . | TGTGCCAGCTCACCAAACCGGGACAAGAATCAGCCCCAGCATTTT | CASSPNRDKNQPQHF
TRBJ1-6 | . | TRBV7-3 | . | TGTGCCAGCAGCTACGGTTATTATAATTCACCCCTCCACTTT | CASSYGYYNSPLHF
TRBJ2-1 | TRBD1 | TRBV7-8 | . | TGTGCCAGCAGCTCCATGACAGGGTACTACAATGAGCAGTTCTTC | CASSSMTGYYNEQFF
TRBJ2-3 | . | TRBV21-1 | . | TGTGCCAGCAGCAAAGGGGAAAGCGGGAGCGGCACAGATACGCAGTATTTT | CASSKGESGSGTDTQYF
TRBJ1-1 | . | TRBV2 | . | TGTGCCAGCAGTTCGAGGCTAAGGGCCACTGAAGCTTTCTTT | CASSSRLRATEAFF
TRBJ1-6 | . | TRBV5-6 | . | TGTGCCAGCAGCTTCTCGAGGACGGTCTATAATTCACCCCTCCACTTT | CASSFSRTVYNSPLHF
TRBJ2-1 | . | TRBV19 | once | TGTGCCAGTACCTCCAGCTCCTACAATGAGCAGTTCTTC | CASTSSSYNEQFF
TRBJ1-1 | TRBD1 | TRBV29-1 | . | TGCAGCGTTGCCCAGGGGGCCCTCGCAGCTTTCTTT | CSVAQGALAAFF
TRBJ1-1 | . | TRBV9 | . | TGTGCCAGCAGCGTAGACAGCGGGGACACTGAAGCTTTCTTT | CASSVDSGDTEAFF
TRBJ2-7 | . | TRBV7-3 | . | TGTGCCAGCAGCTCACAGGGATTAGGCGAGCAGTACTTC | CASSSQGLGEQYF
TRBJ1-1 | . | TRBV2 | . | TGTGCCAGCATGGTGGGGGGAGCTTTCTTT | CASMVGGAFF
TRBJ2-1 | . | TRBV7-9 | . | TGTGCCAGCAGCTTAGTGAGTCAAAGTAGGAATGAGCAGTTCTTC | CASSLVSQSRNEQFF
TRBJ2-6 | TRBD1 | TRBV7-8 | . | TGTGCCAGCAGCTTAGGACAGGGGGGGACATCCTCTGGGGCCAACGTCCTGACTTTC | CASSLGQGGTSSGANVLTF
TRBJ1-3 | . | TRBV20-1 | . | TGCAGTGCTTTGGGGGGAAACACCATATATTTT | CSALGGNTIYF
TRBJ2-5 | TRBD2 | TRBV27 | once | TGTGCCAGCAGTTTTCTGGCTAGCGGGCAAGAGACCCAGTACTTC | CASSFLASGQETQYF
TRBJ2-7 | . | TRBV21-1 | . | TGTGCCAGCAGCAAACCCCTGGACAGCCACTACGAGCAGTACTTC | CASSKPLDSHYEQYF
TRBJ2-7 | TRBD2 | TRBV7-6 | . | TGTGCCAGCAGCTTATTTGGGCTAGCGGGGTCGACCTACGAGCAGTACTTC | CASSLFGLAGSTYEQYF
TRBJ1-5 | TRBD1 | TRBV7-2 | . | TGTGCCAGCAGCAATGGGGACAGGGGCAATCAGCCCCAGCATTTT | CASSNGDRGNQPQHF
TRBJ2-7 | TRBD2 | TRBV5-1 | . | TGCGCCAGCAGCTTGGGAGCGGGGGCCTACGAGCAGTACTTC | CASSLGAGAYEQYF
TRBJ1-5 | . | TRBV9 | . | TGTGCCAGCAGCGGCAAATATTATGGTCCTAACGGCACCCAGCATTTT | CASSGKYYGPNGTQHF
TRBJ2-3 | TRBD1 | TRBV30 | once | TGTGCCTGGAGTGTAGGGCAGGGGGCAAGAGATACGCAGTATTTT | CAWSVGQGARDTQYF
TRBJ1-1 | TRBD1 | TRBV9 | . | TGTGCCAGCAGCGTAGCCGGACAGGGGGGGACTGAAGCTTTCTTT | CASSVAGQGGTEAFF